These T cell receptor beta chains were read from a single sample in a study of cytomegalovirus exposure and HLA in healthy donors. TCRdb keeps only in-frame clones here, not all; method: immunoSEQ multiplex PCR. The sample lists under 200,000 clones; about 82% were seen once. Sequences were obtained from PBMCs. These receptors all come from a female donor in good health and CMV-seronegative. CDR3s include the opening cysteine and the closing phenylalanine or tryptophan. The order of the fields is J gene, clone size, V gene, D gene, CDR3 protein, CDR3 DNA. The D gene is left open where the match is weak. Rows give clone size only sometimes, using once, few, many, or a class for an expanded clone.

j_gene: TRBJ2-5; abundance: once; v_gene: TRBV4-1; d_gene: TRBD2; CDR3aa: CASSMTSGRETQYF; CDR3nt: TGCGCCAGCAGCATGACTAGCGGGAGGGAGACCCAGTACTTC
j_gene: TRBJ1-5; abundance: -; v_gene: TRBV18; d_gene: -; CDR3aa: CASSPVQGPSSAQHF; CDR3nt: TGTGCCAGCTCACCAGTCCAGGGGCCCTCTTCGGCCCAGCATTTT
j_gene: TRBJ1-1; abundance: -; v_gene: TRBV30; d_gene: TRBD1; CDR3aa: CACPGQGNTEAFF; CDR3nt: TGTGCCTGTCCGGGACAGGGAAACACTGAAGCTTTCTTT
j_gene: TRBJ1-1; abundance: -; v_gene: TRBV6-5; d_gene: TRBD1; CDR3aa: CASSYDRATEAFF; CDR3nt: TGTGCCAGCAGTTACGACAGGGCCACTGAAGCTTTCTTT
j_gene: TRBJ2-7; abundance: -; v_gene: TRBV7-2; d_gene: -; CDR3aa: CASSLTQEQYF; CDR3nt: TGTGCCAGCAGCTTAACCCAGGAGCAGTACTTC
j_gene: TRBJ2-7; abundance: once; v_gene: TRBV5-4; d_gene: -; CDR3aa: CASSLGQKVVYEQYF; CDR3nt: TGTGCCAGCAGCTTGGGACAGAAGGTGGTTTACGAGCAGTACTTC
j_gene: TRBJ1-4; abundance: -; v_gene: TRBV4-1; d_gene: -; CDR3aa: CASSQGARVGREKLFF; CDR3nt: TGCGCCAGCAGCCAAGGAGCCAGGGTAGGGAGGGAAAAACTGTTTTTT
j_gene: TRBJ1-5; abundance: -; v_gene: TRBV29-1; d_gene: -; CDR3aa: CSVEDRRGSNQPQHF; CDR3nt: TGCAGCGTTGAAGATAGGAGAGGGAGCAATCAGCCCCAGCATTTT
j_gene: TRBJ1-2; abundance: -; v_gene: TRBV19; d_gene: -; CDR3aa: CASTGWLGYGYTF; CDR3nt: TGTGCCTCGACGGGGTGGTTAGGGTATGGCTACACCTTC
j_gene: TRBJ1-1; abundance: -; v_gene: TRBV18; d_gene: TRBD1; CDR3aa: CASSRVRTTGGVEAFF; CDR3nt: TGTGCCAGCTCACGTGTCCGAACGACAGGGGGGGTGGAAGCTTTCTTT
j_gene: TRBJ1-2; abundance: once; v_gene: TRBV28; d_gene: -; CDR3aa: CASSLDQVYGYTF; CDR3nt: TGTGCCAGCAGTTTGGATCAGGTCTATGGCTACACCTTC
j_gene: TRBJ2-1; abundance: -; v_gene: TRBV5-1; d_gene: -; CDR3aa: CASSLGTYYNERFF; CDR3nt: TGCGCCAGCAGCTTGGGGACTTACTACAATGAGCGGTTCTTC
j_gene: TRBJ2-4; abundance: -; v_gene: TRBV23-1; d_gene: TRBD2; CDR3aa: CASSYLAGATEAKNIQYF; CDR3nt: TGCGCCAGCAGTTATCTAGCGGGAGCAACGGAAGCCAAAAACATTCAGTACTTC
j_gene: TRBJ2-5; abundance: -; v_gene: TRBV28; d_gene: -; CDR3aa: CASSPRQEKETQYF; CDR3nt: TGTGCCAGCAGTCCCCGACAGGAGAAAGAGACCCAGTACTTC
j_gene: TRBJ2-7; abundance: -; v_gene: TRBV6-5; d_gene: TRBD2; CDR3aa: CASRVAGGMTYEQYF; CDR3nt: TGTGCCAGCAGAGTAGCGGGAGGGATGACCTACGAGCAGTACTTC
j_gene: TRBJ1-2; abundance: -; v_gene: TRBV7-3; d_gene: -; CDR3aa: CASSLAATGYYGYTF; CDR3nt: TGTGCCAGCAGCTTAGCCGCGACAGGATACTATGGCTACACCTTC